These 28 T cell receptor beta chains were all obtained from the same sample, sequenced in a study of vaccination and CD4 T cells after COVID-19. The treatment here: roughly 11-day PBMC culture with coronavirus spike peptide pools or control peptides (ViraFEST assay). At the Johns Hopkins FTIC core, DNA taken from cultured CD4+ T cells was sequenced by way of the Oncomine TCR Beta short-read assay. TCRdb fed the PCR reads into MiXCR, producing one record per CDR3 protein. The data show around 20,000 distinct CDR3 sequences, 40% seen once. Their antigen targets remain unknown. The starting material was CD4+ T cells from blood, cultured in vitro, obtained after SARS-CoV-2 vaccination. The receptors shown here come from a human donor who had recovered from COVID-19.

The CDR3: CSARVGTRQNTEAFF. The CDR3 DNA follows: TGCAGTGCTAGAGTAGGCACCAGACAGAACACTGAAGCTTTCTTT. This chain connects TRBV20-1 to TRBJ1-1; D is uncertain. Trimming removed 1 base from V and 1 base from J, with 13 bases in between. The CDR3 is 15 residues long. CDR1 is DFQATT and CDR2 is SNEGSKA in the germline V gene (reference sequence).

This clonotype ranks as medium-sized. The CDR3 DNA follows: TGTGCCAGCAGCCCCATGGGTAGCAATCAGCCCCAGCATTTT. Translating gives CASSPMGSNQPQHF. The rearrangement joins TRBV7-9 to TRBJ1-5; D is unclear. The germline V gene has CDR1 SEHNR and CDR2 FQNEAQ (reference sequence). The CDR3 loop spans 14 amino acids. V was clipped by 5 bases and J by 0 bases, with 8 bases between them.

The V and J genes are TRBV7-9 and TRBJ1-1, with a possible D match to TRBD1 (5 bases). CDR1 is SEHNR, CDR2 FQNEAQ, per germline (reference sequence). This CDR3 has 13 amino acids. Trimming stripped 5 bases from V and 4 bases from J, with 11 bases between. The CDR3 protein is CASSPTAVTEAFF. In DNA form, the CDR3 reads TGTGCCAGCAGCCCGACAGCGGTCACTGAAGCTTTCTTT.

This clonotype was picked up a small number of times. The J gene is TRBJ2-5, the V gene TRBV19; the D gene is possibly TRBD2 (6 bases). V lost 1 base to trimming and J lost 1 base, with 13 bases between them. The CDR3 covers 16 residues. CDR1 and CDR2 (germline): LNHDA, SQIVND (reference sequence). The CDR3 sequence is CASSIGTGDSQETQYF. In DNA form, the CDR3 reads TGTGCCAGTAGTATAGGGACGGGGGACTCCCAAGAGACCCAGTACTTC.

This chain connects TRBV3-1 to TRBJ1-2, with D tentatively TRBD1 (5 bases). CDR3 length: 15 residues. Trimming pared 4 bases from V and 4 bases from J, leaving 16 bases between. Germline V CDR1 and CDR2: LGHDT, YNNKEL (reference sequence). The CDR3: CASSRSGSSSYGYTF. CDR3 nucleotide sequence: TGTGCCAGCAGCCGCTCAGGGTCGAGTTCCTATGGCTACACCTTC.

A few counts support this clonotype. This chain uses TRBV7-2 with TRBJ2-3; D remains unclear. The V gene's germline CDR1 is SGHTA and CDR2 FQGNSA. V lost 1 base and J 0 bases, leaving 8 bases between the germline ends. The CDR3 extends over 15 amino acids. CDR3 region: CASSLESTSTDTQYF. CDR3 in DNA: TGTGCCAGCAGCTTAGAGTCCACTAGCACAGATACGCAGTATTTT.

This sequence joins TRBV20-1 and TRBJ1-3, with D possibly TRBD1 on 6 matching bases. Germline CDR1 reads DFQATT; CDR2 reads SNEGSKA (reference sequence). Trimming left V 1 base short and J 0 bases short, with 13 bases between. The CDR3 has 16 residues. The CDR3 sequence: CSARVGGPLSGNTIYF. In DNA, the CDR3 is TGCAGTGCTAGAGTCGGGGGCCCGCTCTCTGGAAACACCATATATTTT.

Judged by abundance, this clonotype is medium-sized. The rearrangement uses TRBV7-2 and TRBJ2-7; perhaps TRBD1 as D (6 bases). In germline, CDR1 is SGHTA, CDR2 FQGNSA. Trimming took 0 bases from V and 5 from J, leaving 11 bases between them. The CDR3 runs 14 residues. CDR3 sequence reads: CASSLAAGANEQYF. The CDR3 DNA follows: TGTGCCAGCAGCTTAGCCGCAGGGGCAAACGAGCAGTACTTC.

This clonotype came up a few times. The chain employs TRBV6-5 and TRBJ1-1, with 8 bases identical to TRBD1. From germline, CDR1 is MNHEY and CDR2 SVGAGI. CDR3 size: 15 residues. V was pared by 2 bases and J by 1 base, with 3 bases of the junction left unmatched. CDR3 in DNA: TGTGCCAGCAGTTACCCAGGGACAGGGAACACTGAAGCTTTCTTT. Its protein product is CASSYPGTGNTEAFF.

This clonotype was counted between two and nine times. The chain combines TRBV6-1 with TRBJ1-6; no firm D call. V shed 7 bases and J shed 1 base, with 11 bases lying between them. CDR1 and CDR2 from the germline V gene are MNHNS and SASEGT. The CDR3 runs 15 residues. In nucleotides, the CDR3 is TGTGCCAGCAACCCTTCGATTTCCTATAATTCACCCCTCCACTTT. Its translation: CASNPSISYNSPLHF.

V usage is TRBV6-4 and J usage is TRBJ1-2; 9 bases agree with TRBD1. V trimming: 3 bases; J trimming: 3 bases; junction bases outside the gene matches: 8. Germline V gene lookup returns CDR1 MRHNA and CDR2 SNTAGT. The CDR3 length is 16 residues. The CDR3 DNA reads as TGTGCCAGCAGTGAAACAGGGGGCAGCGATGACTATGGCTACACCTTC. This sequence encodes CASSETGGSDDYGYTF.

This clonotype was recorded once. The chain recombines TRBV19 with TRBJ2-7, with D possibly TRBD2 on 5 matching bases. Trimming left V 3 bases short and J 7 bases short, with 10 bases between. The CDR3 has 12 residues. The V gene's germline CDR1 is LNHDA and CDR2 SQIVND (reference sequence). CDR3 amino acids: CASSIFRGEQYF. Written as DNA, the CDR3 is TGTGCCAGTAGTATTTTCCGGGGAGAGCAGTACTTC. Variable domain in full (rest from reference TRBV19 and TRBJ2-7): DGGITQSPKYLFRKEGQNVTLSCEQNLNHDAMYWYRQDPGQGLRLIYYSQIVNDFQKGDIAEGYSVSREKKESFPLTVTSAQKNPTAFYLCASSIFRGEQYFGPGTRLTVT.

This clonotype was picked up a small number of times. The CDR3 nucleotides are TGTGCCTCACGCCAGACGGGGCTTATTTACAATGAGCAGTTCTTC. As protein: CASRQTGLIYNEQFF. The V call is TRBV19, the J call TRBJ2-1; either TRBD1 or TRBD2 may fit D (5 bases each). CDR1 is LNHDA, CDR2 SQIVND, per germline (reference sequence). The CDR3 extends over 15 amino acids. Trimming removed 11 bases from V and 4 bases from J, with 21 bases in between.

This clonotype has more than one count but fewer than ten. The CDR3 is CASSLSRPLAKNIQYF. CDR3 DNA: TGTGCCAGCAGCTTATCGCGGCCTCTAGCCAAAAACATTCAGTACTTC. The chain carries TRBV11-3 and TRBJ2-4; no reliable D call. The germline CDR1 and CDR2 sequences are SGHNT and YENEEA. V was shortened by 2 bases and J by 0 bases, with 11 bases between the two germline ends. CDR3 length: 16 amino acids.

As to this clonotype: Its ends do not fully match the called genes, so a read error is possible. This rearrangement joins TRBV24-1 to TRBJ2-7, with TRBD1 matching 8 bases. The CDR3 consists of 14 residues. The germline V gene encodes CDR1 KGHDR and CDR2 SFDVKD. DNA of the CDR3: TGTGCCACCAGTGATTCAGGGGGCTCCCACGAGCAGTACTTC. Its protein is CATSDSGGSHEQYF.

The chain joins TRBV6-1 to TRBJ2-1; TRBD1 is a possible D gene (6 bases). Germline values: CDR1 MNHNS, CDR2 SASEGT. The V end was cut by 1 base, the J end by 3 bases, with 16 bases between. CDR3 length: 17 amino acids. Written as DNA, the CDR3 is TGTGCCAGCAGTGAAGATCTATTTACAGGGATCTACAATGAGCAGTTCTTC. Its translation: CASSEDLFTGIYNEQFF.

The gene calls are TRBV6-2 or TRBV6-3 and TRBJ2-2; D unclear. Per the germline V gene, CDR1 is MNHEY and CDR2 is SVGEGT. V gave up 0 bases and J gave up 0 bases, with 11 bases separating them. The CDR3 is 17 residues long. The CDR3 reads CASSYSIQNANTGELFF. CDR3 nucleotide sequence: TGTGCCAGCAGTTACTCGATACAGAACGCGAACACCGGGGAGCTGTTTTTT.

The CDR3 nucleotides read TGTGCCAGCAGTACCCGGGACAGGGCAGATACGCAGTATTTT. Translating gives CASSTRDRADTQYF. This sequence joins TRBV6-1 and TRBJ2-3, with 9 bases matching TRBD1. CDR3 length: 14 amino acids. Germline V gene sequence: CDR1 MNHNS, CDR2 SASEGT. Losses at the gene ends were 5 bases for V and 4 bases for J; bases not matched to a gene: 4.

This clonotype was counted only a few times. The V call is TRBV7-2, the J call TRBJ1-1; D uncertain. Germline-derived CDR1 and CDR2 are SGHTA and FQGNSA. This CDR3 has 14 residues. V was trimmed by 0 bases and J by 2 bases, leaving 7 bases between them. The CDR3 loop reads CASSLAGFNTEAFF. The DNA for the CDR3 is TGTGCCAGCAGCTTAGCAGGGTTTAACACTGAAGCTTTCTTT.

This chain connects TRBV28 to TRBJ1-2, with D perhaps matching TRBD1 (5 bases). This CDR3 contains 13 residues. The germline gives CDR1 MDHEN, CDR2 SYDVKM. V was trimmed by 4 bases and J by 4 bases, leaving 10 bases between them. The CDR3 DNA follows: TGTGCCAGCAGTTCGACAGTGGGCTATGGCTACACCTTC. Its protein is CASSSTVGYGYTF.

The rearrangement uses TRBV27 and TRBJ1-2; 8 nucleotides match TRBD1. Trimming cost V 6 bases and J 1 base; bases outside gene matches: 1. The CDR3 covers 13 residues. The V gene's germline CDR1 is MNHEY and CDR2 SMNVEV (reference sequence). The CDR3 sequence is CASRTGGNYGYTF. CDR3 in DNA: TGTGCCAGCAGAACAGGGGGTAACTATGGCTACACCTTC.

This clonotype was counted only a few times. The J gene is TRBJ1-5, the V gene TRBV21-1; the table's D call, TRBD1, was not checked against the DNA. TRBV21-1 is an annotated pseudogene. CDR3 length: 17 amino acids. In nucleotides, the CDR3 is TGTGCCAGCAGCAAAGAGCTGATATGGGGGTTAAATCAGCCCCAGCATTTT. This encodes CASSKELIWGLNQPQHF.

A few counts support this clonotype. In DNA, the CDR3 is TGTGCCAGTAGTATCCGAGGGGGAGGCTACACCTTC. Its protein is CASSIRGGGYTF. The gene calls are TRBV19 and TRBJ1-2; D might be TRBD1 (6 bases). The germline gives CDR1 LNHDA, CDR2 SQIVND (reference sequence). V lost 3 bases, J lost 8 bases, and 10 bases lay in between. The length of the CDR3 is 12 residues.

The CDR3, as DNA: TGTGCCAGCTCACCACCGCGACAGGGAAATCCCCCCCTCCACTTT. This encodes CASSPPRQGNPPLHF. The chain combines TRBV18 with TRBJ1-6; 7 bases are shared with TRBD1. The length of the CDR3 is 15 residues. The germline V gene encodes CDR1 KGHSH and CDR2 LQKENI. V shed 0 bases and J 13 bases; nucleotides not matched to a gene: 9. Supplemented by reference TRBV18 and TRBJ1-6, the full variable domain reads NAGVMQNPRHLVRRRGQEARLRCSPMKGHSHVYWYRQLPEEGLKFMVYLQKENIIDESGMPKERFSAEFPKEGPSILRIQQVVRGDSAAYFCASSPPRQGNPPLHFGNGTRLTVT.

This clonotype has more than one count but fewer than ten. This sequence joins TRBV20-1 and TRBJ2-1; D gene uncertain. Trimming cost V 7 bases and J 5 bases, with 12 bases left between them. The germline gives CDR1 DFQATT, CDR2 SNEGSKA (reference sequence). The CDR3 consists of 12 residues. The CDR3 DNA reads as TGCAGTGAAGGGCCGAGAAACAATGAGCAGTTCTTC. Its protein is CSEGPRNNEQFF.

This clonotype was counted between two and nine times. This chain uses TRBV7-6 with TRBJ2-3, with no clear D. CDR3 length: 13 amino acids. Trimming shortened V by 6 bases and J by 4 bases, and 11 bases separated the two germline ends. Germline-derived CDR1 and CDR2 are SGHVS and FNYEAQ. This CDR3 is CASSSRLADTQYF. CDR3 nucleotides: TGTGCCAGCAGTTCCCGACTTGCAGATACGCAGTATTTT.

The gene calls are TRBV12-3 or TRBV12-4 and TRBJ1-5, with 9 positions matching TRBD1. This CDR3 spans 14 amino acids. Trimming at V came to 6 bases and at J to 2 bases, leaving 2 bases not matched to a gene. CDR3 residues: CASRRTGGNQPQHF. CDR3 DNA: TGTGCCAGCAGGCGGACAGGGGGCAATCAGCCCCAGCATTTT.

This clonotype turned up a few times. The V call is TRBV7-2, the J call TRBJ1-1; no reliable D call. V lost 1 base and J lost 1, with 7 bases in between. Germline assignment: CDR1 SGHTA and CDR2 FQGNSA. This CDR3 comprises 14 residues. The CDR3 spells CASSLGRTNTEAFF. In DNA form, the CDR3 reads TGTGCCAGCAGCTTAGGCAGGACGAACACTGAAGCTTTCTTT.